The present T cell receptor (beta chain) was sequenced within a study of shared clonotypes between healthy human individuals. Points from the study as a whole: The study drew on few donors, limiting represented genetic and exposure-history diversity. Rarefaction analysis demonstrated incomplete sorted-subset sequencing notwithstanding large depth.

This clone was observed once. Its specificity is not known. V dropped 6 bases and J dropped 5 bases, with 9 bases sitting between them. The CDR3 is 12 amino acids. Looked up from germline, CDR1 is KGHSH and CDR2 is LQKENI. Naive-designated CD8 cells lacked CD45RO, were positively enriched for CCR7, and omitted terminally differentiated effector memory CD45RA+ cells. The assay was carried out at the deep level. Per the original data handling: Because ImmunoSEQ provided only junction sequences with no quality scores, the filtering differed. Clones were sequenced by immunoSEQ multiplex PCR, and TCRdb holds only the in-frame ones, with some missing. Clone size and the V and J calls come from that table; the DNA yielded D and trimming. The table has nearly 2 million clones, about 95% seen once.

The sample consisted of naive CD8+ T cells sorted from blood. The sequence came from a man younger than 35 in good health. The chain employs TRBV18 and TRBJ2-3; D gene unclear. CDR3 sequence (DNA): TGTGCCAGCTCTTTATCATTAGATACGCAGTATTTT. Translating gives CASSLSLDTQYF.